This T cell receptor (beta chain) emerged from a study of blood T cell repertoires in COVID-19. Germline CDR1 reads LNHDA; CDR2 reads SQIVND (reference sequence). Trimming removed 1 base from V and 7 bases from J, with 10 bases in between. The CDR3 runs to 14 residues. Under the authors' procedure: It was from reference gene primer amplification that nucleated cell counts were estimated. Clones were read by immunoSEQ multiplex PCR, and TCRdb kept only the in-frame ones, dropping some. That table gives V, J and clone size, and the DNA gave D and trimming. Here the sample spans a few hundred thousand clones, about 90% being singletons.

The clonotype comes from a man between 18 and 35 years old with COVID-19, enrolled during active disease. Sequences were obtained from peripheral blood. This chain links TRBV19 with TRBJ2-2; possibly TRBD2 for D (6 bases). The CDR3, as DNA: TGTGCCAGTAGTATAGGTTTGCGGGACGGGGAGCTGTTTTTT. Protein product: CASSIGLRDGELFF.